These T cell receptor beta chains were read from a single sample in a study of immune evolution from preneoplasia to lung adenocarcinoma. The method was immunoSEQ multiplex PCR; TCRdb's version includes in-frame clones alone and lacks a portion of them. The sample carries over 12,000 clones, 80% to 90% recorded once. Sample: FFPE minimally invasive lung adenocarcinoma tissue. These receptor sequences come from a person between 65 and 80 years old with lung adenocarcinoma. The CDR3 runs from the conserved cysteine through the conserved F or W. Each record gives: V gene, CDR3 length, J gene, clone size, CDR3 protein. The listing skips clone size in some rows; elsewhere it reads once, few, many or a size class.

V: TRBV30
length: 17
J: TRBJ2-7
size: few
CDR3: CAWSVRVGTVPSYEQYF

V: TRBV28
length: 13
J: TRBJ2-7
size: NA
CDR3: CASSTGGRYEQYF

V: TRBV25-1
length: 16
J: TRBJ1-1
size: NA
CDR3: CASIPRGGDRNFEAFF

V: TRBV29-1
length: 13
J: TRBJ2-7
size: few
CDR3: CSVEDVQTYEQYF

V: TRBV5-4
length: 17
J: TRBJ1-2
size: NA
CDR3: CASSRYRGAQSNYGYTF

V: TRBV6-1
length: 16
J: TRBJ1-6
size: NA
CDR3: CASSEALEGWNSPLHF

V: TRBV25-1
length: 11
J: TRBJ1-1
size: once
CDR3: CASSGRSEAFF

V: TRBV5-8
length: 16
J: TRBJ2-5
size: NA
CDR3: CASSLVDRGALGAQYF

V: TRBV6-5
length: 15
J: TRBJ1-1
size: NA
CDR3: CASSLGAGGVTEAFF

V: TRBV20-1
length: 11
J: TRBJ1-1
size: NA
CDR3: CSASPQTEAFF

V: TRBV19
length: 16
J: TRBJ2-5
size: NA
CDR3: CASSTPGLAGKETQYF

V: TRBV30
length: 13
J: TRBJ2-2
size: NA
CDR3: CAWSPRTTGELFF

V: TRBV6-1
length: 12
J: TRBJ2-3
size: once
CDR3: CASSIETDTQYF

V: TRBV19
length: 16
J: TRBJ2-1
size: NA
CDR3: CASSPGTSGVANEQFF

V: TRBV6-6
length: 14
J: TRBJ1-5
size: NA
CDR3: CASRFGQGGQPQHF

V: TRBV5-1
length: 15
J: TRBJ2-7
size: NA
CDR3: CASSKGDRGREEQYF

V: TRBV6-6
length: 15
J: TRBJ2-3
size: few
CDR3: CASIRAGPSTDTQYF

V: TRBV9
length: 14
J: TRBJ2-1
size: NA
CDR3: CASSVAGSYNEQFF

V: TRBV27
length: 17
J: TRBJ1-2
size: few
CDR3: CASSFQDNRFWPYGYTF

V: TRBV20-1
length: 11
J: TRBJ1-3
size: NA
CDR3: CSADRGDTIYF

V: TRBV5-1
length: 13
J: TRBJ1-1
size: NA
CDR3: CASSSTGNTEAFF

V: TRBV21-1
length: 18
J: TRBJ1-5
size: NA
CDR3: CASSKALSGQGINQPQHF

V: TRBV19
length: 16
J: TRBJ2-1
size: NA
CDR3: CTSSIPGLAGDNEQFF

V: TRBV28
length: 11
J: TRBJ2-7
size: NA
CDR3: CASFFSHEQYF

V: TRBV6-5
length: 14
J: TRBJ1-5
size: NA
CDR3: CASSWGQTNQPQHF

V: TRBV10-3
length: 16
J: TRBJ1-1
size: NA
CDR3: CAISADTTDRHTEAFF